This T cell receptor beta chain was documented in a study of brain T cells in children with intractable seizures. Libraries were prepared by immunoSEQ multiplex PCR; TCRdb keeps only in-frame clonotypes and omits some of them. The sample carries 300,000 to 400,000 clones, 93% recorded once. The V gene end was trimmed by 4 bases and the J gene end by 2 bases; junction bases not matched to a gene: 5. Germline CDR1 reads SEHNR; CDR2 reads FQNEAQ (reference sequence). The CDR3 spans 14 residues. Time point noted: blood from clinic visit 5 months post-surgery; TSC patient then seizure free. Only cases whose brain tissue showed the highest T cell transcript signatures were sequenced.

This clonotype was sampled from a boy less than two years old with tuberous sclerosis and intractable seizures. V gene TRBV7-9 combines with J gene TRBJ2-7; 7 bases agree with TRBD2. Sequenced material: peripheral blood, taken approximately 5 months after surgery. The DNA of the CDR3 is TGTGCCAGCAGCTGGGGGGGAGAGACCTACGAGCAGTACTTC. Protein product: CASSWGGETYEQYF. The full variable domain, with the rest looked up from reference TRBV7-9 and TRBJ2-7, is DTGVSQNPRHKITKRGQNVTFRCDPISEHNRLYWYRQTLGQGPEFLTYFQNEAQLEKSRLLSDRFSAERPKGSFSTLEIQRTEQGDSAMYLCASSWGGETYEQYFGPGTRLTVT.